This TCR beta chain is drawn from a study of T cell responses to AZD1222 COVID-19 vaccine. Study results and limitations: Sampling captured repertoires only after the peak T cell response. Two AZD1222 administrations were followed by greater Spike-specific TCR breadth and depth. It should be noted that donors were predominantly white British and more often female, and clonal diversity was possibly underestimated.

A word on this clone: Antigen: not known.

Assay: immunoSEQ multiplex PCR; the TCRdb copy retains only in-frame clones and omits some. The sample carries about 180,000 clones, 85% to 95% recorded once. This specimen was peripheral blood, taken 28 days after the second dose of the MenACWY control vaccine. This TCR derives from an adult who received the MenACWY meningococcal vaccine as a control.

The chain's CDR3 is CASSYTAYSNQPQHF. In DNA form, the CDR3 reads TGTGCCAGCAGTTACACAGCATATAGCAATCAGCCCCAGCATTTT. This chain links TRBV6-2 or TRBV6-3 with TRBJ1-5; D is ambiguous. Looked up from germline, CDR1 is MNHEY and CDR2 is SVGEGT. The CDR3 covers 15 residues. The V gene lost 2 bases and the J gene lost 0 bases, with 8 bases spanning the gap.